This TCR beta chain was sequenced for a study of blood T cell repertoires in COVID-19. Study overall: Acute and convalescent COVID-19 specimens originated in the United States, Italy and Spain. Sources were T cells, B-cell-depleted T cells, or PBMCs; the material itself was cDNA or gDNA.

In the original analysis: Quantification of nucleated cells was approximated via reference gene primer amplification. Sequencing used immunoSEQ multiplex PCR; TCRdb keeps in-frame clones, though not all of them. V, J and clone size reflect that table, while D and trimming were determined from the DNA. The sample has around 200,000 clones, roughly 90% seen once. Germline V gives CDR1 KGHSH, CDR2 LQKENI. The CDR3 is 15 residues long. The trim removed 6 bases at V and 2 bases at J, leaving 9 bases unmatched. This clone was seen only once. The receptor's source is a man between 70 and 80 years old with active or convalescent COVID-19. Sequenced sample: peripheral blood. The J gene is TRBJ2-7, the V gene TRBV18, with 8 bases aligning to TRBD1. CDR3: CASSPATGDPYEQYF. CDR3 coding DNA: TGTGCCAGCTCCCCGGCGACAGGGGACCCCTACGAGCAGTACTTC.